What follows are 14 T cell receptor beta chains derived from one specimen sequenced in a study of T cell repertoires in aging, cancer and after chemotherapy. TCR beta rearrangements were amplified from peripheral blood genomic DNA. Multiplex touch-down PCR with TRB-A/B primers amplified rearranged V-D-J TRB sequences. MiXCR, run by TCRdb on the multiplex PCR reads, gives a single entry per CDR3 protein. Counted here are approximately 11,000 distinct CDR3 sequences, more than 30% occurring once; the ten biggest clones make up about 3%. The specimen sequenced was blood. The receptors derive from a human donor in good health.

This clonotype came up a few times. Germline and junction disagree at one end, which may indicate a read error. The genes are TRBV12-3 or TRBV12-4 and TRBJ2-6, with 12 bases that match TRBD2. This CDR3 spans 18 amino acids. The CDR3 here is CASSSGLAGLSAANVLTF. The CDR3 DNA follows: TGTGCCAGCAGTTCCGGACTAGCGGGGCTCTCTGCGGCCAACGTCCTGACTTTC.

The genes are TRBV19 and TRBJ2-4; D possibly corresponds to TRBD1 (5 bases). Germline CDR1 LNHDA, CDR2 SQIVND (reference sequence). The germline V and J ends were trimmed by 3 bases and 8 bases, with 17 bases remaining between them. CDR3 length: 15 residues. The CDR3 bases are TGTGCCAGTAGTATCCACTACGCTCAGGGTGACATTCAGTACTTC. Translating gives CASSIHYAQGDIQYF.

This chain links TRBV14 with TRBJ1-4; D is undetermined. The CDR3 covers 16 residues. Germline loops: CDR1 SGHDN, CDR2 FVKESK. V dropped 3 bases and J dropped 3 bases, with 14 bases sitting between them. The DNA for the CDR3 is TGTGCCAGCAGCCATCGCGGACCTTTGGCTAATGAAAAACTGTTTTTT. Its protein product is CASSHRGPLANEKLFF.

This rearrangement joins TRBV5-4 to TRBJ2-3, with no clear D. Germline V lookup: CDR1 SGHNT, CDR2 YYREEE (reference sequence). V was clipped by 0 bases and J by 3 bases, with 11 bases between them. The CDR3 runs 15 residues. The DNA for the CDR3 is TGTGCCAGCAGCTTGGAAACGGCACCGACAGATACGCAGTATTTT. It codes for CASSLETAPTDTQYF. Filled out from reference TRBV5-4 and TRBJ2-3, the complete variable domain reads ETGVTQSPTHLIKTRGQQVTLRCSSQSGHNTVSWYQQALGQGPQFIFQYYREEENGRGNFPPRFSGLQFPNYSSELNVNALELDDSALYLCASSLETAPTDTQYFGPGTRLTVL.

By share, this clonotype ranks as medium-sized. The J gene is TRBJ1-4, the V gene TRBV5-4; no clear D gene. The ends were cut back, 5 bases at V and 5 bases at J, with 10 bases in the middle. This CDR3 region has 13 residues. Germline V CDR1 and CDR2: SGHNT, YYREEE (reference sequence). As DNA, the CDR3 is TGTGCCAGCAGTACAGACTCAAATGAAAAACTGTTTTTT. Residues: CASSTDSNEKLFF.

Within the sample, this clonotype is medium-sized. This chain uses TRBV11-3 with TRBJ1-2; tentatively, D is TRBD1 (5 bases). The germline CDR1 and CDR2 sequences are SGHNT and YENEEA. CDR3 size: 13 residues. The V gene lost 5 bases and the J gene lost 0 bases, with 7 bases spanning the gap. The CDR3 region has the DNA TGTGCCAGCAGCCCGACAGCTAACTATGGCTACACCTTC. Its translation is CASSPTANYGYTF.

The V call is TRBV6-5, the J call TRBJ1-5, with D uncertain. Trimming took off 0 bases at V and 2 bases at J, with 5 bases between the two ends. The CDR3 is made up of 14 amino acids. Germline CDR1 reads MNHEY; CDR2 reads SVGAGI. CDR3 region: CASSYSRGNQPQHF. The CDR3 DNA reads TGTGCCAGCAGTTACTCTCGGGGCAATCAGCCCCAGCATTTT.

By share, this clonotype counts as medium-sized. The chain uses TRBV27 and TRBJ2-3; no clear D gene. CDR1 is MNHEY and CDR2 is SMNVEV in the germline V gene (reference sequence). V lost 0 bases to trimming and J lost 6 bases, with 13 bases between them. The CDR3 has 15 amino acids. For the CDR3, the DNA is TGTGCCAGCAGTTTATCGTGGGCCGACCAGGATACGCAGTATTTT. Protein sequence: CASSLSWADQDTQYF.

The chain carries TRBV2 and TRBJ1-3, with TRBD1 identical over 7 bases. V trimming: 7 bases; J trimming: 0 bases; junction bases outside the gene matches: 3. Germline-derived CDR1 and CDR2 are SNHLY and FYNNEI. The CDR3 runs 14 residues. The CDR3 bases are TGTGCCAGCATAAGACAGGGCTCTGGAAACACCATATATTTT. This codes for CASIRQGSGNTIYF.

This clonotype occurred a few times. The chain recombines TRBV6-2 or TRBV6-3 with TRBJ1-5, with 8 bases aligning to TRBD1. J lost 6 bases, V lost 2 bases, and 9 bases had no gene match. This CDR3 is built from 16 residues. Germline V gene lookup returns CDR1 MNHEY and CDR2 SVGEGT. CDR3 amino acids: CASSYPPGGMVQPQHF. The CDR3 DNA reads TGTGCCAGCAGTTACCCTCCAGGGGGCATGGTTCAGCCCCAGCATTTT.

V usage is TRBV12-3 or TRBV12-4 and J usage is TRBJ1-2; D not certain. The V gene lost 6 bases and the J gene lost 4 bases, with 24 bases spanning the gap. CDR3 length: 17 residues. In nucleotides, the CDR3 is TGTGCCAGCAGCCCCTCCCGGGAGATCCCATCTCTCTATGGCTACACCTTC. Its translation: CASSPSREIPSLYGYTF.

Of note for this clonotype: A much larger clonotype is one base distant, so this may be a read error. The chain has TRBV12-3 or TRBV12-4 and TRBJ2-1; D is unclear. The CDR3 sequence is 14 residues long. CDR3 nucleotide sequence: TGTGCCAGCGGTTTAGGTCAAGGGAACAATGAGCAGTTCTTC. It specifies CASGLGQGNNEQFF.

The chain links TRBV12-3 or TRBV12-4 to TRBJ1-2; D is perhaps TRBD1 (5 bases). The V end lost 6 bases, the J end lost 5 bases, and 16 bases lay between the germline ends. The CDR3 covers 14 residues. The chain's CDR3 is CASSPAGTAYGYTF. The CDR3 DNA reads as TGTGCCAGCAGCCCAGCCGGGACGGCTTATGGCTACACCTTC.

In its sample, this clonotype ranks as medium-sized (0.01 to 0.1%). This rearrangement joins TRBV15 to TRBJ1-2; TRBD1 might be the D (5 bases). The CDR3 contains 17 residues. CDR1 and CDR2 from the germline V gene are LNHNV and YYDKDF (reference sequence). Trimming pared 5 bases from V and 3 bases from J, leaving 22 bases between. CDR3 coding DNA: TGTGCCACCAGCGAAGTCCAGGTACAGGAGAACGACTATGGCTACACCTTC. Translated: CATSEVQVQENDYGYTF.